This TCR beta chain comes out of a study of T cells after yellow fever vaccination. V lost 3 bases and J 4 bases, leaving 16 bases between the germline ends. Germline loops: CDR1 SEHNR, CDR2 FQNEAQ (reference sequence). The CDR3 extends over 17 amino acids. TCRdb reprocessed the 5' RACE reads via MiXCR and lists one record per CDR3 protein. The sample has about 120,000 distinct CDR3 sequences; roughly 8.2% are singletons. This clonotype was detected only a few times. Antigen: not known. Study-wide results and caveats: In FACS-sorted repertoires, abundant clonotypes from the bulk population could appear as contaminants.

The TCR sequence derives from a man aged 18 to 29 who received the YFV17D yellow fever vaccine. This chain connects TRBV7-9 to TRBJ2-6; D is possibly TRBD1 (6 bases). Material: CD8+ T cells sorted from PBMCs, obtained on the day of the yellow fever booster vaccination. The CDR3 reads CASSFGTPLYGANVLTF. The CDR3 DNA reads as TGTGCCAGCAGCTTTGGGACACCGTTATACGGGGCCAACGTCCTGACTTTC. The full variable domain, in which reference TRBV7-9 and TRBJ2-6 provide the parts outside the CDR3, is DTGVSQNPRHKITKRGQNVTFRCDPISEHNRLYWYRQTLGQGPEFLTYFQNEAQLEKSRLLSDRFSAERPKGSFSTLEIQRTEQGDSAMYLCASSFGTPLYGANVLTFGAGSRLTVL.